This T cell receptor beta chain comes out of a study of PD-1 blockade in classical Hodgkin lymphoma. Time point meaning: cycle 4 day 1 (C4D1), after 6 weeks of nivolumab. All patients experienced relapse after autologous stem cell transplantation, and brentuximab vedotin exposure was variable. Data came from immunoSEQ multiplex PCR; TCRdb stores just in-frame clones and leaves some out. The sample contains tens of thousands of clones, 77% of which appear only once. Trimming removed 0 bases from V and 4 bases from J, with 10 bases in between. CDR3 length: 14 residues. The germline V gene has CDR1 SGDLS and CDR2 YYNGEE.

The sample in question was peripheral blood mononuclear cells (PBMCs), obtained before the fourth cycle of nivolumab. The receptor was derived from a human donor with classical Hodgkin lymphoma. J is TRBJ1-1 and V is TRBV9, with D hard to call. The CDR3: CASSVGGPITEAFF. In DNA form, the CDR3 reads TGTGCCAGCAGCGTAGGCGGTCCGATCACTGAAGCTTTCTTT. Variable domain in full (rest from reference TRBV9 and TRBJ1-1): DSGVTQTPKHLITATGQRVTLRCSPRSGDLSVYWYQQSLDQGLQFLIQYYNGEERAKGNILERFSAQQFPDLHSELNLSSLELGDSALYFCASSVGGPITEAFFGQGTRLTVV.